This T cell receptor beta chain was sequenced during a study of blood T cell repertoires in COVID-19. Looking at the study overall: The origin of the acute and convalescent COVID-19 samples was the United States, Italy and Spain. T cells, B-cell-depleted T cells, or PBMCs provided the cDNA or gDNA that served as material.

The table came from immunoSEQ multiplex PCR; TCRdb's copy has only in-frame clones and leaves some out. The sample shows about 210,000 clones, 92% of them seen only once. The V and J ends lost 2 bases and 5 bases, in that order; junction bases with no gene match: 7. Germline assignment: CDR1 SGHKS and CDR2 YYEKEE (reference sequence). This CDR3 has 16 residues. The sequence came from a man aged 30-40 years with acute or convalescent COVID-19. The V call is TRBV5-5, the J call TRBJ2-5; 12 bases match TRBD2. The material sequenced was peripheral blood. The CDR3 loop is CASSLLTSGGRETQYF. CDR3 DNA sequence: TGTGCCAGCAGCTTACTGACTAGCGGGGGCCGGGAGACCCAGTACTTC. The full variable domain, with the rest looked up from reference TRBV5-5 and TRBJ2-5, is DAGVTQSPTHLIKTRGQQVTLRCSPISGHKSVSWYQQVLGQGPQFIFQYYEKEERGRGNFPDRFSARQFPNYSSELNVNALLLGDSALYLCASSLLTSGGRETQYFGPGTRLLVL.